This entry concerns a single TCR beta chain. The source of the sample is a study of blood T cell repertoires in COVID-19. Across the whole study: Acute and convalescent COVID-19 samples came from the United States, Italy and Spain.

Methods used by the authors: Quantification of nucleated cells was approximated via reference gene primer amplification. The method was immunoSEQ multiplex PCR; TCRdb's version includes in-frame clones alone and lacks a portion of them. V and J calls and clone size are copied from that table; D and trimming were computed from the DNA. This repertoire shows approximately 23,000 clones, roughly 90% found once; its top ten account for about 6.5%. CDR3 length: 15 amino acids. Losses at the gene ends were 2 bases for V and 3 bases for J; bases not matched to a gene: 6. Germline loops: CDR1 SGHDT, CDR2 YYEEEE.

The chain joins TRBV5-6 to TRBJ2-7, with 9 bases lining up with TRBD1. Sequenced sample: peripheral blood. The clonotype was recovered from a woman aged 80 or over with active COVID-19. CDR3 in amino acids: CASSFRGTGIYEQYF. The CDR3 region has the DNA TGTGCCAGCAGCTTCCGCGGGACAGGGATCTACGAGCAGTACTTC.